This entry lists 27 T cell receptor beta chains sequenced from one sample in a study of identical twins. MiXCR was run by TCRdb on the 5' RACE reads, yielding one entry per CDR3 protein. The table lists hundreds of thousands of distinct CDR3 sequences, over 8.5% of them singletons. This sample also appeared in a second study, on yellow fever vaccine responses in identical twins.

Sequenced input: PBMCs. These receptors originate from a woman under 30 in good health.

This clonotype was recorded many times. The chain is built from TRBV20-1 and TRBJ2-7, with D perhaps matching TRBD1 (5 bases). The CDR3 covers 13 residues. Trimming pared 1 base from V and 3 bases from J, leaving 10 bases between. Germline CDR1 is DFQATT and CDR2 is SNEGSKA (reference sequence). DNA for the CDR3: TGCAGTGCTAGAGTCAGGGAAGGCTACGAGCAGTACTTC. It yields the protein CSARVREGYEQYF.

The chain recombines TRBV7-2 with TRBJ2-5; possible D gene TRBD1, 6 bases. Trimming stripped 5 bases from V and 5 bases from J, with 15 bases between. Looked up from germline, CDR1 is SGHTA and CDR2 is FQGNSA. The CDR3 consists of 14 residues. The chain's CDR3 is CASSPRQGRETQYF. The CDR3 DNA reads TGTGCCAGCAGCCCCCGGCAGGGGCGGGAGACCCAGTACTTC.

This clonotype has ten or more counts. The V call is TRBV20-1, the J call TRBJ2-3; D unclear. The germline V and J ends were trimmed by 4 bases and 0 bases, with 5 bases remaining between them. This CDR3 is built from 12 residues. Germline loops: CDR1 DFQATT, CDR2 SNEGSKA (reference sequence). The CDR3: CSATTSTDTQYF. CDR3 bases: TGCAGTGCTACAACTAGCACAGATACGCAGTATTTT.

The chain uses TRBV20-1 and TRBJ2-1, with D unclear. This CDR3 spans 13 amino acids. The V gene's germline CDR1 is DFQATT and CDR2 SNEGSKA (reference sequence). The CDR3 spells CRVAGVSYNEQFF. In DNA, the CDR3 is TGCAGGGTTGCCGGAGTTTCCTACAATGAGCAGTTCTTC.

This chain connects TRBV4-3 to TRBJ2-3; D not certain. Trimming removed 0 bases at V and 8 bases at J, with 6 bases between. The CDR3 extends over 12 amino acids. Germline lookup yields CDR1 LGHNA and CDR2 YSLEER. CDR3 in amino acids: CASSQDLITQYF. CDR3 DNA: TGCGCCAGCAGCCAAGATCTAATTACGCAGTATTTT.

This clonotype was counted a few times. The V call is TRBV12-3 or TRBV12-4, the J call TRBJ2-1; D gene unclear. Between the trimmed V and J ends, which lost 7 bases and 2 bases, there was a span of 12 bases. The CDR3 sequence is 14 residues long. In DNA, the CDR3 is TGTGCCAGCACCGATGGCCTAACCTACAATGAGCAGTTCTTC. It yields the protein CASTDGLTYNEQFF.

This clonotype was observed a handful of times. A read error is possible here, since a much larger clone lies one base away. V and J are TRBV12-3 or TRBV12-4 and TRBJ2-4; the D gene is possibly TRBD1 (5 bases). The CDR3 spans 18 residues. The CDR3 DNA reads TGTGCCCGCAGTTTTAGCCGCGGACACAAACTAGCCAAAAACATTCAGTACTTC. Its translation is CARSFSRGHKLAKNIQYF.

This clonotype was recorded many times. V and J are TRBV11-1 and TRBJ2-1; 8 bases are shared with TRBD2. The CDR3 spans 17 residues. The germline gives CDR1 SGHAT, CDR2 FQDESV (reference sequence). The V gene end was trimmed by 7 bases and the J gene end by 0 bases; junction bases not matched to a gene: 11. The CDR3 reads CASTGGLTSSSYNEQFF. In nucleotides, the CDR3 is TGTGCCAGCACGGGGGGGCTGACTTCAAGCTCCTACAATGAGCAGTTCTTC.

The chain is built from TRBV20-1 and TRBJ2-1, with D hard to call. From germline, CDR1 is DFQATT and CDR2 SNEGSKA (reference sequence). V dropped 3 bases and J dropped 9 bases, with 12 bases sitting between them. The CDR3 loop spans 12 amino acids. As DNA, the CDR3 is TGCAGTGCTAGTCCCCTAGTCGGTGAGCAGTTCTTC. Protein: CSASPLVGEQFF.

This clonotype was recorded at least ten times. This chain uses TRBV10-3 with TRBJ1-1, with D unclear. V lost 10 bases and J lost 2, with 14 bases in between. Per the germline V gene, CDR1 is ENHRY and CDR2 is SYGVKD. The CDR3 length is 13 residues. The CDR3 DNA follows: TGTGCCACTTATCTAGGCGGTAACACTGAAGCTTTCTTT. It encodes CATYLGGNTEAFF.

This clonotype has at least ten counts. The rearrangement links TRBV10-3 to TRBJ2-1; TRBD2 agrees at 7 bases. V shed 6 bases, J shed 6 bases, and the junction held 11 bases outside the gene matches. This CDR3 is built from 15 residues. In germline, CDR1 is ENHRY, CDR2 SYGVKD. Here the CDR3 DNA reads TGTGCCATCAGACCCAGGGAAGCGGGGATCAATGAGCAGTTCTTC. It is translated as CAIRPREAGINEQFF.

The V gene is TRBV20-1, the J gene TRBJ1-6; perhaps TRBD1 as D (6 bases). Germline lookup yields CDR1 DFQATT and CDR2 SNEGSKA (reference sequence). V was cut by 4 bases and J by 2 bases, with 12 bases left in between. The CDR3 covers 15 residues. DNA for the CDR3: TGCAGTGCTAAACAGGGAGGCCCCTATAATTCACCCCTCCACTTT. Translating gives CSAKQGGPYNSPLHF.

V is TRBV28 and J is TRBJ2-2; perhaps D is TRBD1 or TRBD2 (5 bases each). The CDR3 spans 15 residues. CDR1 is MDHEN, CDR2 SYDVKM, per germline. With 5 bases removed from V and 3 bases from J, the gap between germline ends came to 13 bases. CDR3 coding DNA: TGTGCCAGCAGTAGGGACCGACTATACACCGGGGAGCTGTTTTTT. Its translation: CASSRDRLYTGELFF.

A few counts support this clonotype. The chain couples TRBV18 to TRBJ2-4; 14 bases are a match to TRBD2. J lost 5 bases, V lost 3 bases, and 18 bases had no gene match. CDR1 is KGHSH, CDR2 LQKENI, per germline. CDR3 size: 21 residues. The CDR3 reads CASSPLGQGLAGVREENIQYF. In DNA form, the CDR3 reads TGTGCCAGCTCACCCCTGGGACAGGGACTAGCGGGAGTGCGTGAAGAAAACATTCAGTACTTC.

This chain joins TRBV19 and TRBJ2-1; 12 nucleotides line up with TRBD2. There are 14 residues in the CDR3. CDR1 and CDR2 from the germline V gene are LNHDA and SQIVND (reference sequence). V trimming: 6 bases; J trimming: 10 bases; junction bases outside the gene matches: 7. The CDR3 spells CASSDGLAGWEQFF. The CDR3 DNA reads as TGTGCCAGTAGCGACGGACTAGCGGGATGGGAGCAGTTCTTC.

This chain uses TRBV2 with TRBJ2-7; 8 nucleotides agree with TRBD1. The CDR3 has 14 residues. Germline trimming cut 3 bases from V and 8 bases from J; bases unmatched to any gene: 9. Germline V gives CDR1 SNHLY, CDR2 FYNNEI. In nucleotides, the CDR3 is TGTGCCAGCAGTGATGTCAGGGGGCGATTGAAGCAGTACTTC. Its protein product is CASSDVRGRLKQYF.

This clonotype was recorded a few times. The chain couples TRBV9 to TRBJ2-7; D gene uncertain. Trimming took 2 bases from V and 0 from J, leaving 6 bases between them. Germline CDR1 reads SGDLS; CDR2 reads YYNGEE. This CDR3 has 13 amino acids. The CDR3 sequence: CASSVESSYEQYF. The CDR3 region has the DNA TGTGCCAGCAGCGTTGAGAGCTCCTACGAGCAGTACTTC.

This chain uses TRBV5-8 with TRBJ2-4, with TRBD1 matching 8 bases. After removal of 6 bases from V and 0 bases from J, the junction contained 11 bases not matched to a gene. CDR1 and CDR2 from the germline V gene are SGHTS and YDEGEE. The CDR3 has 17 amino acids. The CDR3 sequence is CASNYNTGGLAKNIQYF. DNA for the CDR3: TGTGCCAGCAACTACAATACAGGGGGGCTAGCCAAAAACATTCAGTACTTC.

CDR3 sequence: CASSFGAGGPLSSYEQYF. DNA for the CDR3: TGTGCCAGCAGCTTCGGGGCGGGGGGGCCGTTAAGCTCCTACGAGCAGTACTTC. The chain links TRBV7-2 to TRBJ2-7; 9 bases are shared with TRBD2. V lost 3 bases to trimming and J lost 0 bases; unmatched junction nucleotides: 12. Looked up from germline, CDR1 is SGHTA and CDR2 is FQGNSA. CDR3 size: 18 residues.

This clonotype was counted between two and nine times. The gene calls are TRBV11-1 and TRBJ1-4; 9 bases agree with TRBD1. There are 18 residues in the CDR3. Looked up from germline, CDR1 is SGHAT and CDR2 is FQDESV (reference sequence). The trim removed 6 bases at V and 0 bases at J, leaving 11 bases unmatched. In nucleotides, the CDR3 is TGTGCCAGCAGGGGGACAGGGATCCAGAAGGCAACTAATGAAAAACTGTTTTTT. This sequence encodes CASRGTGIQKATNEKLFF.

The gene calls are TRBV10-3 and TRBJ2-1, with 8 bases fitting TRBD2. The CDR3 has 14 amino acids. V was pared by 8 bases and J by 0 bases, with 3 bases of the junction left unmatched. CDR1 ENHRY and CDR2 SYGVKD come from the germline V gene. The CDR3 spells CAIGAGGSYNEQFF. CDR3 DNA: TGTGCCATCGGGGCGGGAGGCTCCTACAATGAGCAGTTCTTC.

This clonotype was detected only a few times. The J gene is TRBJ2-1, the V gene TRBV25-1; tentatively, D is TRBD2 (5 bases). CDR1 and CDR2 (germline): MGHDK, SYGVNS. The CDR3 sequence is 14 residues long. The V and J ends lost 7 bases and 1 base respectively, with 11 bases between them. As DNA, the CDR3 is TGTGCCAGCACCGGGATAGGATCCTACAATGAGCAGTTCTTC. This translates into CASTGIGSYNEQFF.

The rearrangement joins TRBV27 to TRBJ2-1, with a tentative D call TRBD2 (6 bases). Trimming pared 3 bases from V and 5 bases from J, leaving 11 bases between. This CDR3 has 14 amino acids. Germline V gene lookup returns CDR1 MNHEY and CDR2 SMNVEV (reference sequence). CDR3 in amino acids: CASSLFREDNEQFF. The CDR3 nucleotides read TGTGCCAGCAGTTTGTTTAGGGAGGACAATGAGCAGTTCTTC.

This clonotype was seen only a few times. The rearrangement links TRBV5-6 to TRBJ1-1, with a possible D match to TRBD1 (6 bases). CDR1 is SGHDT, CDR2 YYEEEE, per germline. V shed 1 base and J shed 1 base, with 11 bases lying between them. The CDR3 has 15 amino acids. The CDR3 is CASSLHTGKNTEAFF. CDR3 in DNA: TGTGCCAGCAGCTTGCACACAGGGAAGAACACTGAAGCTTTCTTT.

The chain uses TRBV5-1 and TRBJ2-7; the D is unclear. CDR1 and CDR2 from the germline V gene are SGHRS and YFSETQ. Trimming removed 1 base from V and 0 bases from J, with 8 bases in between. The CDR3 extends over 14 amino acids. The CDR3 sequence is CASSLTLTSYEQYF. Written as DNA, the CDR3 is TGCGCCAGCAGCTTGACGCTAACCTCCTACGAGCAGTACTTC.

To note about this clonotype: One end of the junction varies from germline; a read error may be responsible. CDR3 DNA: TGTGCCAGCAGCTTAGAGGGGGCCCAGGGTGGCTACACTTTC. This codes for CASSLEGAQGGYTF. V gene TRBV7-9 combines with J gene TRBJ1-2; 7 bases line up with TRBD1. This CDR3 has 14 residues. Germline CDR1 SEHNR, CDR2 FQNEAQ (reference sequence).

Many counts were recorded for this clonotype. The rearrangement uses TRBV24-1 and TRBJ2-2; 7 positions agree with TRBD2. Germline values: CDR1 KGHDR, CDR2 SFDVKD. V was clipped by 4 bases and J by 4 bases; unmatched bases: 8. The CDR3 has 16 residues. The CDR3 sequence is CATSEAGLPATGELFF. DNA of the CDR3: TGTGCCACCAGTGAAGCGGGACTTCCGGCCACCGGGGAGCTGTTTTTT.